This T cell receptor (beta chain) originates from a study of blood T cell repertoires in COVID-19. While infection was still active, Seattle patients were enrolled and then followed longitudinally. Original processing methods: Estimated nucleated cell counts came from reference gene primer amplification. Data came from immunoSEQ multiplex PCR; TCRdb stores just in-frame clones and leaves some out. V, J and clone size derive from that table, while D and trimming were established from the DNA sequence. The table records about 230,000 clones, around 86% of them present only once. With 3 bases removed from V and 4 bases from J, the gap between germline ends came to 6 bases. Germline V CDR1 and CDR2: WNHNN, SYGVQD (reference sequence). This CDR3 region has 12 residues.

This sequence originates from a man in his forties or fifties with COVID-19, enrolled during active disease. Sequenced sample: peripheral blood. The chain is built from TRBV10-1 and TRBJ1-1; D gene uncertain. This chain's CDR3 is CASSEGLTEAFF. The CDR3 nucleotides are TGCGCCAGCAGTGAAGGACTCACTGAAGCTTTCTTT.